This T cell receptor beta chain was found in a study of blood T cell repertoires in COVID-19. Germline V gene data show CDR1 as LNHNV and CDR2 as YYDKDF (reference sequence). Trimming stripped 4 bases from V and 6 bases from J, with 14 bases between. CDR3 length equals 14 residues. The method was immunoSEQ multiplex PCR; TCRdb's version includes in-frame clones alone and lacks a portion of them. Of roughly 50,000 clones detected, roughly 82% appear once; the ten largest clones hold 7% to 7.5%. The chain has TRBV15 and TRBJ2-3, with D possibly matching TRBD1 (7 bases). The TCR sequence derives from a man in his forties with acute or convalescent COVID-19. The sequenced sample consisted of peripheral blood. The CDR3 here is CATSTFSGGDTQYF. The CDR3 region has the DNA TGTGCCACCAGCACCTTTTCAGGGGGGGATACGCAGTATTTT. Variable domain in full (rest from reference TRBV15 and TRBJ2-3): DAMVIQNPRYQVTQFGKPVTLSCSQTLNHNVMYWYQQKSSQAPKLLFHYYDKDFNNEADTPDNFQSRRPNTSFCFLDIRSPGLGDTAMYLCATSTFSGGDTQYFGPGTRLTVL.